These T cell receptor beta chains were read from a single sample in a study of breast tumors, draining lymph nodes, adjacent tissues. TCRdb used MiXCR to reprocess the multiplex PCR reads, holding one entry per CDR3 protein. The sample consists of approximately 13,000 distinct CDR3 sequences, roughly two thirds of them appearing once. Material for sequencing was tumor-adjacent breast tissue. Receptors were obtained from a female donor with breast cancer. Some clones in this sample may be carry-over from other donors' samples. Each CDR3 is given with its conserved first and last residue. The order of the fields is D gene, clone size, CDR3 length, V gene, J gene, CDR3 DNA, CDR3 protein. A D gene is named only where the DNA matches it firmly. Size values are once, few and many counts, or a class for expanded clones, and some rows have none.

d_gene: -
abundance: -
len: 15
v_gene: TRBV5-5
j_gene: TRBJ1-6
CDR3nt: TGTGCCAGCAGCTTGTTCAAGGATTTTGCTTCACCCCTCCACTTT
CDR3aa: CASSLFKDFASPLHF

d_gene: -
abundance: -
len: 15
v_gene: TRBV7-2
j_gene: TRBJ2-3
CDR3nt: TGTGCCAGCAGCTTAATGGCATCTAGCACAGATACGCAGTATTTT
CDR3aa: CASSLMASSTDTQYF

d_gene: -
abundance: few
len: 12
v_gene: TRBV28
j_gene: TRBJ2-3
CDR3nt: TGTGCCAGCAGTTTAGGCACAGATACGCAGTATTTT
CDR3aa: CASSLGTDTQYF

d_gene: -
abundance: -
len: 14
v_gene: TRBV7-9
j_gene: TRBJ1-3
CDR3nt: TGTGCCAGCAGCTTAAAAGGCTCTGGAAACACCATATATTTT
CDR3aa: CASSLKGSGNTIYF

d_gene: TRBD1
abundance: -
len: 15
v_gene: TRBV12-3/TRBV12-4
j_gene: TRBJ1-4
CDR3nt: TGTGCCAGCAGTTTCCGGATCAGGGGGAATGAAAAACTGTTTTTT
CDR3aa: CASSFRIRGNEKLFF

d_gene: -
abundance: -
len: 12
v_gene: TRBV5-1
j_gene: TRBJ2-1
CDR3nt: TGCGCCAGCAGCTTGCAATACAATGAGCAGTTCTTC
CDR3aa: CASSLQYNEQFF

d_gene: -
abundance: many
len: 18
v_gene: TRBV5-1
j_gene: TRBJ2-1
CDR3nt: TGCGCCAGCAGCTTGGCCAGTAGTGGCCACCCCAACTACAATGAGCAGTTCTTC
CDR3aa: CASSLASSGHPNYNEQFF

d_gene: TRBD1
abundance: -
len: 16
v_gene: TRBV9
j_gene: TRBJ2-2
CDR3nt: TGTGCCAGCAGCGTAAATCCAGGACAGGGTACCGGGGAGCTGTTTTTT
CDR3aa: CASSVNPGQGTGELFF

d_gene: -
abundance: -
len: 11
v_gene: TRBV6-1
j_gene: TRBJ1-2
CDR3nt: TGTGCCAGCAGTGAATACGGTGGCTACACCTTC
CDR3aa: CASSEYGGYTF

d_gene: -
abundance: medium-sized
len: 15
v_gene: TRBV6-5
j_gene: TRBJ2-2
CDR3nt: TGTGCCAGCAGTCCCCCGGGCCAGAACACCGGGGAGCTGTTTTTT
CDR3aa: CASSPPGQNTGELFF

d_gene: TRBD1
abundance: many
len: 15
v_gene: TRBV7-2
j_gene: TRBJ2-1
CDR3nt: TGTGCCAGCAGTCCTACAGGGGGAGCTTACAATGAGCAGTTCTTC
CDR3aa: CASSPTGGAYNEQFF

d_gene: -
abundance: -
len: 15
v_gene: TRBV5-1
j_gene: TRBJ1-4
CDR3nt: TGCGCCAGCAGCCCGGACCTCCCGAGGGGTGAAAAACTGTTTTTT
CDR3aa: CASSPDLPRGEKLFF

d_gene: -
abundance: medium-sized
len: 14
v_gene: TRBV20-1
j_gene: TRBJ2-7
CDR3nt: TGCAGTGCGGATTTAGCTACAGGTTCTGGCGAGCAGTACTTC
CDR3aa: CSADLATGSGEQYF

d_gene: -
abundance: -
len: 13
v_gene: TRBV20-1
j_gene: TRBJ2-1
CDR3nt: TGCAGTGTCGAGCGGCAAGCCTACAATGAGCAGTTCTTC
CDR3aa: CSVERQAYNEQFF

d_gene: TRBD2
abundance: medium-sized
len: 15
v_gene: TRBV7-9
j_gene: TRBJ2-7
CDR3nt: TGTGCCAGCAGCTTAGGGGGGGGAAGCTCCTACGAGCAGTACTTC
CDR3aa: CASSLGGGSSYEQYF

d_gene: -
abundance: -
len: 14
v_gene: TRBV27
j_gene: TRBJ2-7
CDR3nt: TGTGCCAGCAGTTTAGGACCTACTAGCAACGAGCAGTACTTC
CDR3aa: CASSLGPTSNEQYF

d_gene: -
abundance: -
len: 14
v_gene: TRBV7-9
j_gene: TRBJ2-5
CDR3nt: TGTGCCAGCAGCCGTGGGGATAAGGGAGAGACCCAGTACTTC
CDR3aa: CASSRGDKGETQYF

d_gene: TRBD2
abundance: -
len: 15
v_gene: TRBV9
j_gene: TRBJ2-3
CDR3nt: TGTGCCAGCAGCTCACCGACTAGCGGGGCAGATACGCAGTATTTT
CDR3aa: CASSSPTSGADTQYF

d_gene: TRBD1
abundance: -
len: 14
v_gene: TRBV29-1
j_gene: TRBJ1-2
CDR3nt: TGCAGCGTTGATCCTGGGGACAGGAACTATGGCTACACCTTC
CDR3aa: CSVDPGDRNYGYTF

d_gene: -
abundance: medium-sized
len: 15
v_gene: TRBV7-3
j_gene: TRBJ2-3
CDR3nt: TGTGCCAGCAGCTTAACCCCGGGAACTACAGATACGCAGTATTTT
CDR3aa: CASSLTPGTTDTQYF

d_gene: -
abundance: -
len: 13
v_gene: TRBV7-2
j_gene: TRBJ2-2
CDR3nt: TGTGCCAACAGCTTAGCAATGGCCGGGGAGCTGTTTTTT
CDR3aa: CANSLAMAGELFF

d_gene: -
abundance: -
len: 17
v_gene: TRBV20-1
j_gene: TRBJ2-1
CDR3nt: TGCAGTGCTAGAGATTGGGGGAGTAGGAGCTCCTACAATGAGCAGTTCTTC
CDR3aa: CSARDWGSRSSYNEQFF